The 26 T cell receptor beta chains below come from one sample, sequenced in a study of shared clonotypes between healthy human individuals. The method was immunoSEQ multiplex PCR; TCRdb's version includes in-frame clones alone and lacks a portion of them. The table has more than 850,000 clones, about 84% seen once; the top ten hold 0.4% to 0.55%. The sequenced sample consisted of memory CD4+ T cells from PBMCs. As to subset: CD45RA-negative fraction. The receptors were sampled from a man younger than 35 in good health. Some clones in this sample may be carry-over from other donors' samples.

The V and J genes are TRBV29-1 and TRBJ1-2; 7 bases are a match to TRBD1. V shed 4 bases and J 4 bases; nucleotides not matched to a gene: 3. The CDR3 contains 12 residues. Per germline, CDR1 SQVTM and CDR2 ANQGSEA. As DNA, the CDR3 is TGCAGCGTTGTCGGGACAGCCTATGGCTACACCTTC. Translation: CSVVGTAYGYTF.

This chain uses TRBV28 with TRBJ1-5; D uncertain. CDR1 and CDR2 (germline): MDHEN, SYDVKM. V lost 7 bases, J lost 7 bases, and 8 bases lay in between. CDR3 length: 11 amino acids. The CDR3 nucleotides are TGTGCCAGCAACGGTGGCCAGCCCCAGCATTTT. It encodes CASNGGQPQHF.

The chain recombines TRBV5-1 with TRBJ2-1; the D is unclear. Trimming cost V 1 base and J 4 bases, with 6 bases left between them. Germline V lookup: CDR1 SGHRS, CDR2 YFSETQ. The CDR3 extends over 13 amino acids. The DNA of the CDR3 is TGCGCCAGCAGCTTGACAGCATACAATGAGCAGTTCTTC. Its protein is CASSLTAYNEQFF.

The rearrangement joins TRBV7-3 to TRBJ1-2; the match to TRBD1 covers 12 bases. The CDR3 has 15 residues. Germline V gives CDR1 SGHTA, CDR2 FQGTGA. V gave up 5 bases and J gave up 4 bases; unmatched junction bases: 5. Here the CDR3 reads CASSGTGGNLYGYTF. CDR3 bases: TGTGCCAGCAGCGGGACAGGGGGCAATCTCTATGGCTACACCTTC. The variable domain in full, completed from reference TRBV7-3 and TRBJ1-2, reads GAGVSQTPSNKVTEKGKYVELRCDPISGHTALYWYRQSLGQGPEFLIYFQGTGAADDSGLPNDRFFAVRPEGSVSTLKIQRTERGDSAVYLCASSGTGGNLYGYTFGSGTRLTVV.

The V and J genes are TRBV6-1 and TRBJ2-7; TRBD1 aligns across 8 bases. This CDR3 is 14 amino acids long. CDR1 and CDR2 (germline): MNHNS, SASEGT. V lost 5 bases to trimming and J lost 3 bases; unmatched junction nucleotides: 6. CDR3 coding DNA: TGTGCCAGCAGTAAGGACAGGGTTTACTACGAGCAGTACTTC. This encodes CASSKDRVYYEQYF.

The V gene is TRBV29-1, the J gene TRBJ2-7; D gene unclear. With 3 bases removed from V and 4 bases from J, the gap between germline ends came to 7 bases. CDR3 length: 11 amino acids. Germline loops: CDR1 SQVTM, CDR2 ANQGSEA. CDR3 sequence: CSVDKGYEQYF. The DNA of the CDR3 is TGCAGCGTTGATAAGGGATACGAGCAGTACTTC.

The chain uses TRBV27 and TRBJ2-6; D remains unclear. This CDR3 spans 15 amino acids. The ends were cut back, 5 bases at V and 1 base at J, with 9 bases in the middle. CDR1 is MNHEY, CDR2 SMNVEV, per germline (reference sequence). The CDR3 region has the DNA TGTGCCAGCAGTAATGGGAAGTCTGGGGCCAACGTCCTGACTTTC. Translated, it gives CASSNGKSGANVLTF. Supplemented by reference TRBV27 and TRBJ2-6, the full variable domain reads EAQVTQNPRYLITVTGKKLTVTCSQNMNHEYMSWYRQDPGLGLRQIYYSMNVEVTDKGDVPEGYKVSRKEKRNFPLILESPSPNQTSLYFCASSNGKSGANVLTFGAGSRLTVL.

This clone occurred a few times. The same CDR3 can be traced to other DNA sequences in this sample. This chain uses TRBV27 with TRBJ1-2; 7 nucleotides match TRBD1. CDR1 is MNHEY, CDR2 SMNVEV, per germline (reference sequence). After removal of 3 bases from V and 2 bases from J, the junction contained 0 bases not matched to a gene. The CDR3 totals 13 residues. The CDR3 spells CASSFRGNYGYTF. The CDR3, as DNA: TGTGCCAGCAGTTTCAGGGGGAACTATGGCTACACCTTC.

The chain recombines TRBV11-2 with TRBJ2-7; D might be TRBD1 (6 bases). V gave up 5 bases and J gave up 5 bases, with 19 bases separating them. Germline V CDR1 and CDR2: SGHAT, FQNNGV. CDR3 length: 15 residues. CDR3 loop: CASSRTGLPVNEQYF. The CDR3 DNA is TGTGCCAGCAGCCGAACAGGGCTTCCAGTGAACGAGCAGTACTTC.

The chain recombines TRBV4-1 with TRBJ2-1; 10 bases line up with TRBD2. Germline V gene sequence: CDR1 MGHRA, CDR2 YSYEKL. The V gene end was trimmed by 5 bases and the J gene end by 4 bases; junction bases not matched to a gene: 8. The CDR3 sequence is 16 residues long. In nucleotides, the CDR3 is TGCGCCAGCAGCTCTCTAGCGGGGGTCTCGTACAATGAGCAGTTCTTC. Translated, it gives CASSSLAGVSYNEQFF.

The chain employs TRBV11-2 and TRBJ2-2; maybe TRBD2 (5 bases). This CDR3 comprises 16 residues. Per the germline V gene, CDR1 is SGHAT and CDR2 is FQNNGV. Trimming removed 1 base from V and 6 bases from J, with 15 bases in between. The CDR3 DNA sequence: TGTGCCAGCAGCTTAGGCGTTCGGGCTAGCCCCGGGGAGCTGTTTTTT. This translates into CASSLGVRASPGELFF. The full variable domain, its missing parts supplied by reference TRBV11-2 and TRBJ2-2, is EAGVAQSPRYKIIEKRQSVAFWCNPISGHATLYWYQQILGQGPKLLIQFQNNGVVDDSQLPKDRFSAERLKGVDSTLKIQPAKLEDSAVYLCASSLGVRASPGELFFGEGSRLTVL.

The chain combines TRBV20-1 with TRBJ1-2, with unresolved D. Per germline, CDR1 DFQATT and CDR2 SNEGSKA (reference sequence). V was trimmed by 2 bases and J by 7 bases, leaving 8 bases between them. CDR3 length: 11 residues. CDR3 amino acids: CSARTAAGYTF. The CDR3 region has the DNA TGCAGTGCTAGAACCGCCGCTGGCTACACCTTC.

The CDR3 region is CSAEFNEKLFF. CDR3 nucleotides: TGCAGTGCCGAGTTTAATGAAAAACTGTTTTTT. This sequence joins TRBV20-1 and TRBJ1-4; no clear D gene. CDR1 DFQATT and CDR2 SNEGSKA come from the germline V gene (reference sequence). CDR3 length equals 11 residues. V was pared by 6 bases and J by 4 bases, with 6 bases between.

This clone occurred a few times. This chain joins TRBV4-1 and TRBJ2-1; 7 positions match TRBD2. CDR1 MGHRA and CDR2 YSYEKL come from the germline V gene. This CDR3 region has 15 residues. The ends lost 2 bases at V and 2 bases at J; junction bases unmatched: 3. As DNA, the CDR3 is TGCGCCAGCAGCCAACCGGGACTAACCTACAATGAGCAGTTCTTC. Translation: CASSQPGLTYNEQFF.

This clone was detected only once. A junction end diverges from the germline sequence, so it may reflect a read error. This CDR3 is also generated by other DNA sequences in the sample. V and J are TRBV28 and TRBJ2-7, with D unresolved. CDR1 and CDR2 from the germline V gene are MDHEN and SYDVKM. The CDR3 consists of 14 residues. DNA for the CDR3: TGCGCCAGCAGCTCCCCATCGTCCCTCTACGAGCAGTACTTC. This translates into CASSSPSSLYEQYF.

The V and J genes are TRBV5-4 and TRBJ2-7, with 10 positions matching TRBD1. With 6 bases clipped from V and 5 bases from J, the junction kept 8 bases outside the gene matches. Germline V gene data show CDR1 as SGHNT and CDR2 as YYREEE (reference sequence). The CDR3 is 14 residues long. The CDR3 loop reads CASTKTGGVDEQYF. The CDR3 DNA follows: TGTGCCAGCACCAAGACAGGGGGCGTCGACGAGCAGTACTTC.

This clone was counted only a few times. Other DNA sequences in the sample encode the same CDR3. CDR3 sequence (DNA): TGTGCCAGTAGTATCTATCGGGGAGACTATGGCTACACCTTC. Protein product: CASSIYRGDYGYTF. This chain links TRBV19 with TRBJ1-2; no clear D gene. The germline gives CDR1 LNHDA, CDR2 SQIVND (reference sequence). There are 14 residues in the CDR3. V gave up 3 bases and J gave up 3 bases, with 11 bases separating them.

This clone was observed a few times. The chain joins TRBV10-3 to TRBJ1-3, with TRBD1 as a possible D gene (6 bases). V was cut by 7 bases and J by 0 bases, with 13 bases left in between. Germline V lookup: CDR1 ENHRY, CDR2 SYGVKD. The CDR3 totals 15 residues. The DNA for the CDR3 is TGTGCCATCACTGTTGACAGGAACTCTGGAAACACCATATATTTT. Protein sequence: CAITVDRNSGNTIYF.

This chain links TRBV4-1 with TRBJ2-2; D perhaps matches TRBD2 (6 bases). This CDR3 has 16 amino acids. The ends were cut back, 2 bases at V and 3 bases at J, with 13 bases in the middle. Germline V gene lookup returns CDR1 MGHRA and CDR2 YSYEKL. Here the CDR3 DNA reads TGCGCCAGCAGCCAACGCCCGGGGGTACACACCGGGGAGCTGTTTTTT. Its translation is CASSQRPGVHTGELFF.

Of note for this clone: The same CDR3 arises from other DNA sequences in this sample as well. In DNA form, the CDR3 reads TGTGCCAGCAGCGGACAGGGCCCCTATGGCTACACCTTC. Translating it yields CASSGQGPYGYTF. The chain couples TRBV28 to TRBJ1-2, with 8 positions matching TRBD1. The V and J ends lost 6 bases and 4 bases, in that order; junction bases with no gene match: 4. The germline V gene encodes CDR1 MDHEN and CDR2 SYDVKM. The CDR3 length is 13 residues.

As to this clone: Given a much more abundant clone one base away, this may be a read error. The chain carries TRBV7-2 and TRBJ2-2, with no clear D. Trimming cost V 6 bases and J 7 bases, with 15 bases left between them. The CDR3 spans 14 residues. Germline lookup yields CDR1 SGHTA and CDR2 FQGNSA. The CDR3 coding sequence is TGTGCCAGCAGGTCCTCAGGTTACGTCGGGGAGCTGTTTTTT. As protein: CASRSSGYVGELFF.

This clone is a singleton in its sample. The rearrangement joins TRBV30 to TRBJ2-2; the D is unclear. The CDR3 contains 12 residues. V shed 4 bases and J shed 7 bases, with 10 bases lying between them. Germline-derived CDR1 and CDR2 are GTSNPN and SVGIG (reference sequence). CDR3 in DNA: TGTGCCTGGACTAGGATAAGCGGGGAGCTGTTTTTT. Residues: CAWTRISGELFF.

V usage is TRBV19 and J usage is TRBJ1-2; no reliable D call. The germline V gene has CDR1 LNHDA and CDR2 SQIVND (reference sequence). V was clipped by 6 bases and J by 0 bases, with 11 bases between them. The CDR3 consists of 14 residues. Here the CDR3 reads CASSLGPTNYGYTF. In nucleotides, the CDR3 is TGTGCCAGTAGCCTCGGACCGACTAACTATGGCTACACCTTC.

The gene calls are TRBV4-3 and TRBJ2-7; 12 positions agree with TRBD2. Unmatched junction bases numbered 8, after V lost 1 base and J lost 7 bases. Germline V gene lookup returns CDR1 LGHNA and CDR2 YSLEER. The CDR3 sequence is 16 residues long. The CDR3 coding sequence is TGCGCCAGCAGCCAAGGGGCTAGCGGGAGGGCAAGTGAGCAGTACTTC. Its translation is CASSQGASGRASEQYF.

This chain's CDR3 is CASSADRSLANVLTF. The DNA of the CDR3 is TGTGCCAGCAGCGCTGACAGGTCTTTAGCCAACGTCCTGACTTTC. The chain uses TRBV7-2 and TRBJ2-6, with D possibly matching TRBD1 (6 bases). Between the trimmed V and J ends, which lost 5 bases and 7 bases, there was a span of 15 bases. The CDR3 contains 15 residues. Germline-derived CDR1 and CDR2 are SGHTA and FQGNSA.

This clone turned up a few times. The chain has TRBV29-1 and TRBJ1-5, with D perhaps TRBD1 (5 bases). This CDR3 spans 13 amino acids. The germline gives CDR1 SQVTM, CDR2 ANQGSEA. The V end lost 6 bases, the J end lost 3 bases, and 12 bases lay between the germline ends. CDR3 sequence: CSVGEPNNQPQHF. As DNA, the CDR3 is TGCAGCGTGGGGGAGCCGAACAATCAGCCCCAGCATTTT.